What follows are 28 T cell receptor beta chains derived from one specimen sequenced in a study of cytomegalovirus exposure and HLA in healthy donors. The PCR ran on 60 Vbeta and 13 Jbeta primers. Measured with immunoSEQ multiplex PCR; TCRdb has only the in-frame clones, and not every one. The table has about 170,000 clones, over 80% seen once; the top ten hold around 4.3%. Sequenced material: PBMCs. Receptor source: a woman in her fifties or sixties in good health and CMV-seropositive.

The CDR3 DNA reads as TGTGCCAGCAGTTACTTGTCTAGCGGGGAGGGCGAGCAGTACTTC. It is translated as CASSYLSSGEGEQYF. This chain uses TRBV6-6 with TRBJ2-7, with 9 bases lining up with TRBD2. This CDR3 is 15 amino acids long. The V gene's germline CDR1 is MNHNY and CDR2 SVGAGI (reference sequence). J was trimmed by 6 bases and V by 1 base; bases with no gene match: 7.

The CDR3 is CASRETGATNEKLFF. The CDR3, as DNA: TGTGCCAGCAGGGAGACAGGCGCAACTAATGAAAAACTGTTTTTT. The V and J genes are TRBV6-5 and TRBJ1-4; a possible D gene is TRBD1 (6 bases). The CDR3 totals 15 residues. Germline V gene data show CDR1 as MNHEY and CDR2 as SVGAGI. V was clipped by 6 bases and J by 0 bases, with 11 bases between them.

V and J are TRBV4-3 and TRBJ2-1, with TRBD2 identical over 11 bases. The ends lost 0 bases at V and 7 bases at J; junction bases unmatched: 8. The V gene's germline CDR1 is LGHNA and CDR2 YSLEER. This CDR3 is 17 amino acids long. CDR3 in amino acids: CASSQESVAGGRNEQFF. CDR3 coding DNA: TGCGCCAGCAGCCAAGAGTCGGTAGCGGGAGGGCGGAATGAGCAGTTCTTC.

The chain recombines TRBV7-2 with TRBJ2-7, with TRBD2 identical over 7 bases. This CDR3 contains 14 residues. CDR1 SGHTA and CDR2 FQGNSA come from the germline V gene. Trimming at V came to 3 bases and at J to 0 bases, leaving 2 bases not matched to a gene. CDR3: CASSFSGSSYEQYF. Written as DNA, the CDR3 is TGTGCCAGCAGCTTTAGCGGGTCCTCCTACGAGCAGTACTTC.

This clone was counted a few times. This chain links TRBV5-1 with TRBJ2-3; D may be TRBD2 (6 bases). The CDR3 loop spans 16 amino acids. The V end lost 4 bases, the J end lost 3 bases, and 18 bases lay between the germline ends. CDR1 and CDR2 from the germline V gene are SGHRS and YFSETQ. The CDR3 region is CASSLPGELLTDTQYF. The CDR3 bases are TGCGCCAGCAGCCTCCCGGGGGAGCTACTAACAGATACGCAGTATTTT.

The CDR3 loop reads CASSFAGDPYEQYF. The CDR3 DNA follows: TGTGCCAGCAGCTTCGCGGGGGATCCCTACGAGCAGTACTTC. The V call is TRBV9, the J call TRBJ2-7; TRBD2 matches at 7 bases. This CDR3 region has 14 residues. J was trimmed by 2 bases and V by 4 bases; bases with no gene match: 6. Germline assignment: CDR1 SGDLS and CDR2 YYNGEE.

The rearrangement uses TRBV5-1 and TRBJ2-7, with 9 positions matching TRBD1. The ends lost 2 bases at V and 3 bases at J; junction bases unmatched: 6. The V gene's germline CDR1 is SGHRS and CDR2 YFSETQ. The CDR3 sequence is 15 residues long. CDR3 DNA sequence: TGCGCCAGCAGCTTAAGGACAGGGGCTAACTACGAGCAGTACTTC. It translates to CASSLRTGANYEQYF.

CDR3 in DNA: TGTGCCAGCAGCCTGGGACTGCCTAGCACAGATACGCAGTATTTT. Amino acids: CASSLGLPSTDTQYF. The chain employs TRBV5-4 and TRBJ2-3; TRBD2 might be the D (6 bases). V lost 4 bases to trimming and J lost 0 bases, with 12 bases between them. The CDR3 runs 15 residues. Germline V gene lookup returns CDR1 SGHNT and CDR2 YYREEE (reference sequence).

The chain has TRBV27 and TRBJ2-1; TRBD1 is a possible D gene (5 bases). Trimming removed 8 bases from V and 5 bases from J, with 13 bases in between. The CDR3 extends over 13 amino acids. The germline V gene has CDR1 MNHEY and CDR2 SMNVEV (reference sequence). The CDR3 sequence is CASPYRSHNEQFF. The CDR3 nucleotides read TGTGCCAGCCCGTACAGGAGCCACAATGAGCAGTTCTTC.

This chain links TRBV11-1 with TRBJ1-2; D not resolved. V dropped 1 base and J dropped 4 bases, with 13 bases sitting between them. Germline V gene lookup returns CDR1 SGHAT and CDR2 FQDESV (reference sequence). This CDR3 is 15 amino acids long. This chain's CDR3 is CASSLDRIEVYGYTF. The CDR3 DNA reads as TGTGCCAGCAGCTTAGACCGAATAGAGGTCTATGGCTACACCTTC.

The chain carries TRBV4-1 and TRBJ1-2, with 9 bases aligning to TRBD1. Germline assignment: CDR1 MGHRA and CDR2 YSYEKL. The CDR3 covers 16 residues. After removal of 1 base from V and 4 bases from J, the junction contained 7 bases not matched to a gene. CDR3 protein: CASSQAVTGQGYGYTF. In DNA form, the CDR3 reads TGCGCCAGCAGCCAAGCGGTAACGGGACAGGGCTATGGCTACACCTTC.

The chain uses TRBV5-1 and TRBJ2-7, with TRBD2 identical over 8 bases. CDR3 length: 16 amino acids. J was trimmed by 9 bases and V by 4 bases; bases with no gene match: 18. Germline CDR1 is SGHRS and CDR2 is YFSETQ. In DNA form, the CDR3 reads TGCGCCAGCAGCCAACAGTCCAGCGGGAGCCTACGAGTGCAGTACTTC. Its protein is CASSQQSSGSLRVQYF.

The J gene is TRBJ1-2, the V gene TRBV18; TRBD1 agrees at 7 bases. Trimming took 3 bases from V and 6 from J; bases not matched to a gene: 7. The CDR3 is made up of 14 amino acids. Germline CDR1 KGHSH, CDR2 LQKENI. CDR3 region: CASSPQTGFNGYTF. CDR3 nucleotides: TGTGCCAGCTCACCTCAGACAGGGTTCAATGGCTACACCTTC.

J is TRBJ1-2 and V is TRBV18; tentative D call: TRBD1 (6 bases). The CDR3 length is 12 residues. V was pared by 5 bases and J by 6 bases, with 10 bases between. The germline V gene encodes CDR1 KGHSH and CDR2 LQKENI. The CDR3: CASSSNRDGYTF. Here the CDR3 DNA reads TGTGCCAGCTCATCAAACAGGGATGGCTACACCTTC.

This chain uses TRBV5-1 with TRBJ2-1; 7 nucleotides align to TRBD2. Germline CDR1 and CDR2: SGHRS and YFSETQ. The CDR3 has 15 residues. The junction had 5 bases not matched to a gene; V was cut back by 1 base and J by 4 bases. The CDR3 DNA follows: TGCGCCAGCAGCTTGTTAGCGGGCGTTTACAATGAGCAGTTCTTC. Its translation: CASSLLAGVYNEQFF.

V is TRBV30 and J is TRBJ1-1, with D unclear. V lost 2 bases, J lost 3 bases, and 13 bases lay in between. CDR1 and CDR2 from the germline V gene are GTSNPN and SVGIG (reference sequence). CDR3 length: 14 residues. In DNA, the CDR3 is TGTGCCTGGAGTCCTGGCTTTCCCGACACTGAAGCTTTCTTT. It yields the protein CAWSPGFPDTEAFF.

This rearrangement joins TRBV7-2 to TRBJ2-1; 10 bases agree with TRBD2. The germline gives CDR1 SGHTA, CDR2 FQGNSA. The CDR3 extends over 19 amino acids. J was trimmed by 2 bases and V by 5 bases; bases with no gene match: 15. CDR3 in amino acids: CASSREASGGPLTYNEQFF. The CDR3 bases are TGTGCCAGCAGCCGAGAGGCTAGCGGGGGTCCACTGACCTACAATGAGCAGTTCTTC.

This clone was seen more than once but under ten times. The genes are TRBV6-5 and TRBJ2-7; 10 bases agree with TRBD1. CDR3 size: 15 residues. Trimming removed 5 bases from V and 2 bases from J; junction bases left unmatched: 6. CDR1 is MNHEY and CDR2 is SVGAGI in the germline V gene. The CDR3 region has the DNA TGTGCCAGCAGTGGAGGACAGGGGGTGGCCTACGAGCAGTACTTC. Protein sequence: CASSGGQGVAYEQYF.

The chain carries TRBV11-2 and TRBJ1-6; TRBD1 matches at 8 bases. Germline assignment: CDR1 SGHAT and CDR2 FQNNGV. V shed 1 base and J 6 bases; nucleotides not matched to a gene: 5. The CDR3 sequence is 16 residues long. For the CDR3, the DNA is TGTGCCAGCAGCTTAGGGGACGGACAGGGTAATTCACCCCTCCACTTT. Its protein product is CASSLGDGQGNSPLHF.

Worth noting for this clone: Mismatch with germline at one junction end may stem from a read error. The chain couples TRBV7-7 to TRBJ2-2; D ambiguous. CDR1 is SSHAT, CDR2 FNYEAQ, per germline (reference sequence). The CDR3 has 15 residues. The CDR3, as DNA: TGTGCTAGCAGCTTATGGGCATCGAACACCGGGGAGCTGTTTTTT. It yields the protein CASSLWASNTGELFF. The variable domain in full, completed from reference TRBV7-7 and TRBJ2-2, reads GAGVSQSPRYKVTKRGQDVTLRCDPISSHATLYWYQQALGQGPEFLTYFNYEAQPDKSGLPSDRFSAERPEGSISTLTIQRTEQRDSAMYRCASSLWASNTGELFFGEGSRLTVL.

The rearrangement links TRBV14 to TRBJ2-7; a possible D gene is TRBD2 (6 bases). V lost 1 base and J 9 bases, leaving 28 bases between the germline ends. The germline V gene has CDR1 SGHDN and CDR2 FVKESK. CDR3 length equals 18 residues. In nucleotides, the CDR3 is TGTGCCAGCAGCCAAGGGCGGATCTACGCGGGGAACTACGAGGGGCAGTACTTC. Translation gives CASSQGRIYAGNYEGQYF.

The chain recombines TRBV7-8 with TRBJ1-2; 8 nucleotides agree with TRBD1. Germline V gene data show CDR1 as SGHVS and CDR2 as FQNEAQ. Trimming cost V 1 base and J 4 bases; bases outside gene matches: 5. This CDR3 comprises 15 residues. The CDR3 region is CASSLVGGTGYGYTF. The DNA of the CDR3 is TGTGCCAGCAGCTTAGTAGGGGGGACAGGCTATGGCTACACCTTC.

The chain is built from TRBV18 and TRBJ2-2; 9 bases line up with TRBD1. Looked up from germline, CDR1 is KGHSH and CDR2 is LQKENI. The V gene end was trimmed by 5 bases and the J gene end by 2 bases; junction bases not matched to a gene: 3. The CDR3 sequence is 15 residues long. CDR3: CASSSGQGNTGELFF. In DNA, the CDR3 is TGTGCCAGCTCATCGGGACAGGGCAACACCGGGGAGCTGTTTTTT.

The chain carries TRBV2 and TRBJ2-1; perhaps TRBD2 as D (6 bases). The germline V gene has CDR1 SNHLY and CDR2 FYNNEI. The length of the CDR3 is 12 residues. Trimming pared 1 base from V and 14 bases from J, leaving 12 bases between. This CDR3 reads CASSEEPGEEFF. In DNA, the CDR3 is TGTGCCAGCAGTGAAGAGCCGGGGGAAGAGTTCTTC.

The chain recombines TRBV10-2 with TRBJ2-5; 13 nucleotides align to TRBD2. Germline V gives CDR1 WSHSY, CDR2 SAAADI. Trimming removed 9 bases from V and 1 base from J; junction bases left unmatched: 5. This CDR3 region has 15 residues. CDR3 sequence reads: CASLGLAGVQETQYF. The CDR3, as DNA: TGCGCCAGTCTCGGACTAGCGGGAGTCCAAGAGACCCAGTACTTC.

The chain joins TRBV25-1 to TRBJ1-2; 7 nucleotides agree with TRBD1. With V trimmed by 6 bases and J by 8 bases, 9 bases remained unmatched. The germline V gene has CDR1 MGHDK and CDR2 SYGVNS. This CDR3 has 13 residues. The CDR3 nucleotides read TGTGCCAGCAGACCCGGGACAGTTACCGGCTACACCTTC. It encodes CASRPGTVTGYTF.

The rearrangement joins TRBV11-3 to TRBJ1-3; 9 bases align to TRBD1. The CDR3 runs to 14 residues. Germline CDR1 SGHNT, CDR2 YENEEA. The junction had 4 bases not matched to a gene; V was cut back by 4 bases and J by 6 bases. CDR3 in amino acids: CASSSGTGTNTIYF. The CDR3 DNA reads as TGTGCCAGCAGCTCGGGGACAGGGACAAACACCATATATTTT.

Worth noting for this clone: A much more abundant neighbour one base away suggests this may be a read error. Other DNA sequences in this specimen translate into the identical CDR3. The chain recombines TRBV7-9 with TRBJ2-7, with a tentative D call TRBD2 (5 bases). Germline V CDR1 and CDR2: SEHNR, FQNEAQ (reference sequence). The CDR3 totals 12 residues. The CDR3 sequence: CASGGRGYEQYF. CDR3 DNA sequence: TGTGCCAGCGGTGGGCGAGGGTACGAGCAGTACTTT.